The entry that follows covers one T cell receptor (beta chain) sequence. The antigen remains unidentified. The sample is drawn from a study of OX40 agonist ivuxolimab in advanced cancers. Study in general: Partial responses were recorded for three patients, including one with hepatocellular carcinoma and two with cutaneous melanoma.

Anyone with autoimmune disease history or systemic immunosuppression was excluded. Profiled with immunoSEQ multiplex PCR; TCRdb holds only in-frame clones, not every one. The sample includes tens of thousands of clones, roughly 92% of them seen just once. Findings and limits, study-wide: Both CD4+ and CD8+ T cell populations in blood had undergone clonal expansion by week 6 at 0.1 to 3.0 mg/kg.

The germline gives CDR1 SGHVS, CDR2 FNYEAQ. The CDR3 consists of 13 residues. Trimming stripped 0 bases from V and 8 bases from J, with 8 bases between. This sequence joins TRBV7-6 and TRBJ1-3, with D possibly being TRBD1 (5 bases). The source of this sequence is an adult with an advanced solid tumor such as melanoma, head and neck, liver or kidney cancer. Specimen: CD4+ or CD8+ T cells sorted from blood, collected in a trial of the OX40 agonist ivuxolimab. CDR3 nucleotides: TGTGCCAGCAGCTTAGCGGGGGGATACACCATATATTTT. Protein sequence: CASSLAGGYTIYF.